Presented here are 24 T cell receptor beta chains from one specimen sequenced in a study of early T cells in non-severe SARS-CoV-2 infection. One entry per CDR3 protein results from TCRdb running MiXCR on the 5' RACE reads. The data show roughly 60,000 distinct CDR3 sequences, with more than 7% seen just once and about 3.7% held by the top ten. Specimen: whole blood. The receptors derive from an adult who was a healthcare worker with PCR-confirmed SARS-CoV-2 infection or an uninfected control (not recorded which).

The chain carries TRBV7-8 and TRBJ1-1; D remains unclear. This CDR3 region has 14 residues. The V gene's germline CDR1 is SGHVS and CDR2 FQNEAQ. V lost 3 bases, J lost 5 bases, and 13 bases lay in between. The CDR3 is CASSLGGSWTEAFF. In nucleotides, the CDR3 is TGTGCCAGCAGCTTGGGAGGGAGTTGGACTGAAGCTTTCTTT. Using reference TRBV7-8 and TRBJ1-1 for the parts outside the CDR3, the full variable domain is GAGVSQSPRYKVAKRGQDVALRCDPISGHVSLFWYQQALGQGPEFLTYFQNEAQLDKSGLPSDRFFAERPEGSVSTLKIQRTQQEDSAVYLCASSLGGSWTEAFFGQGTRLTVV.

This clonotype was seen more than once but under ten times. The rearrangement joins TRBV5-1 to TRBJ2-1, with 14 bases lining up with TRBD2. CDR3 length: 16 amino acids. Trimming took 3 bases from V and 6 from J; bases not matched to a gene: 5. Germline values: CDR1 SGHRS, CDR2 YFSETQ. Here the CDR3 reads CASSSGLAGVSNEQFF. The CDR3 DNA sequence: TGCGCCAGCAGCTCGGGACTAGCGGGAGTATCCAATGAGCAGTTCTTC.

The gene calls are TRBV29-1 and TRBJ2-7, with 7 bases fitting TRBD2. The trim removed 4 bases at V and 4 bases at J, leaving 1 base unmatched. The CDR3 loop spans 11 amino acids. Germline values: CDR1 SQVTM, CDR2 ANQGSEA. The CDR3 region is CSVGTSYEQYF. The CDR3 coding sequence is TGCAGCGTTGGGACTAGTTACGAGCAGTACTTC.

At least ten counts were recorded for this clonotype. The chain recombines TRBV20-1 with TRBJ2-5; 8 bases are a match to TRBD2. Unmatched junction bases numbered 10, after V lost 5 bases and J lost 5 bases. The length of the CDR3 is 14 residues. The V gene's germline CDR1 is DFQATT and CDR2 SNEGSKA (reference sequence). The CDR3 DNA reads TGCAGTGCTGCCCGGGGGGGGAGGCGGGAGACCCAGTACTTC. This gives the protein CSAARGGRRETQYF.

The chain recombines TRBV29-1 with TRBJ2-1; the match to TRBD2 covers 10 bases. CDR1 is SQVTM and CDR2 is ANQGSEA in the germline V gene. The junction had 15 bases not matched to a gene; V was cut back by 5 bases and J by 8 bases. This CDR3 contains 16 residues. CDR3 in amino acids: CSVLGLAGESQYEQFF. The CDR3 DNA reads TGCAGCGTTTTAGGCCTAGCGGGAGAGTCGCAATATGAGCAGTTCTTC.

This clonotype appeared many times. This chain links TRBV7-9 with TRBJ2-5; D ambiguous. Trimming removed 5 bases at V and 8 bases at J, with 15 bases between. This CDR3 comprises 13 residues. Germline CDR1 is SEHNR and CDR2 is FQNEAQ (reference sequence). CDR3 nucleotides: TGTGCCAGCAGCCCCCGGTCCTTGGACACCCAGTACTTC. Its protein is CASSPRSLDTQYF.

This clonotype was counted between two and nine times. This chain joins TRBV27 and TRBJ1-5, with D tentatively TRBD1 (5 bases). Germline loops: CDR1 MNHEY, CDR2 SMNVEV (reference sequence). V was cut by 5 bases and J by 0 bases, with 11 bases left in between. This CDR3 comprises 15 residues. Here the CDR3 reads CASSTHRNSNQPQHF. The CDR3 DNA reads as TGTGCCAGCAGTACCCACAGGAATAGCAATCAGCCCCAGCATTTT.

This clonotype was counted many times. This chain connects TRBV7-8 to TRBJ2-5, with 13 bases fitting TRBD2. Germline V CDR1 and CDR2: SGHVS, FQNEAQ. Trimming took 6 bases from V and 5 from J; bases not matched to a gene: 15. This CDR3 region has 18 residues. The CDR3 coding sequence is TGTGCCAGCAGGCCCGGGACTAGCGGGACCCTCCTTGGGGAGACCCAGTACTTC. Residues: CASRPGTSGTLLGETQYF.

The genes are TRBV7-8 and TRBJ2-5; D perhaps matches TRBD2 (5 bases). Germline CDR1 and CDR2: SGHVS and FQNEAQ. V was clipped by 1 base and J by 3 bases, with 15 bases between them. The CDR3 loop spans 16 amino acids. CDR3 sequence reads: CASSLGITSGEETQYF. The CDR3 coding sequence is TGTGCCAGCAGCTTAGGGATCACTAGTGGGGAAGAGACCCAGTACTTC.

This clonotype was counted at least ten times. V usage is TRBV7-6 and J usage is TRBJ2-7; unclear D gene. The CDR3 has 16 residues. Trimming left V 5 bases short and J 0 bases short, with 17 bases between. CDR1 SGHVS and CDR2 FNYEAQ come from the germline V gene. The CDR3 here is CASSRDGGQSSYEQYF. The CDR3, as DNA: TGTGCCAGCAGCCGAGACGGTGGGCAAAGCTCCTACGAGCAGTACTTC.

This clonotype was seen a handful of times. The chain joins TRBV21-1 to TRBJ2-2; the table's D call, TRBD2, has no DNA check behind it. TRBV21-1 is recorded as a pseudogene. The CDR3 totals 17 residues. The CDR3 reads CASSNGVAGEEPGELFF. CDR3 DNA: TGTGCCAGCAGCAACGGAGTAGCGGGAGAGGAACCCGGGGAGCTGTTTTTT.

This clonotype was recorded at least ten times. V and J are TRBV2 and TRBJ1-1; 7 bases line up with TRBD1. CDR3 length: 14 amino acids. Trimming took 3 bases from V and 7 from J; bases not matched to a gene: 8. Germline V lookup: CDR1 SNHLY, CDR2 FYNNEI. CDR3 sequence (DNA): TGTGCCAGCAGTGATCTCCGGGACAGCCATGAAGCTTTCTTT. Its translation is CASSDLRDSHEAFF.

This chain joins TRBV18 and TRBJ2-3, with D maybe TRBD2 (5 bases). The CDR3 is 14 amino acids. The V and J ends lost 3 bases and 5 bases respectively, with 12 bases between them. CDR1 is KGHSH, CDR2 LQKENI, per germline. The CDR3 reads CASSPSLAKDTQYF. The DNA of the CDR3 is TGTGCCAGCTCACCCTCGCTAGCTAAAGATACGCAGTATTTT.

The sample holds a few counts of this clonotype. The gene calls are TRBV29-1 and TRBJ2-1, with 9 bases matching TRBD2. The germline gives CDR1 SQVTM, CDR2 ANQGSEA. The trim removed 6 bases at V and 6 bases at J, leaving 3 bases unmatched. The CDR3 covers 12 residues. CDR3 region: CSVPGLANEQFF. CDR3 nucleotides: TGCAGCGTCCCGGGACTAGCCAATGAGCAGTTCTTC.

This clonotype was picked up many times. The rearrangement uses TRBV20-1 and TRBJ2-7; 10 bases line up with TRBD1. V lost 4 bases, J lost 6 bases, and 9 bases stayed unmatched. Germline V lookup: CDR1 DFQATT, CDR2 SNEGSKA (reference sequence). There are 14 residues in the CDR3. The CDR3 DNA follows: TGCAGTGCTAAGGGGGGGACAGGGGCCGGCGAGCAGTACTTC. It translates to CSAKGGTGAGEQYF.

This clonotype has ten or more counts. CDR3 residues: CSAANYTQYF. The CDR3 coding sequence is TGCAGTGCTGCGAATTATACGCAGTATTTT. The V and J genes are TRBV20-1 and TRBJ2-3, with no clear D. Per germline, CDR1 DFQATT and CDR2 SNEGSKA (reference sequence). The CDR3 sequence is 10 residues long. Trimming cost V 5 bases and J 7 bases, with 7 bases left between them.

The chain couples TRBV24-1 to TRBJ2-3; TRBD1 agrees at 11 bases. Germline values: CDR1 KGHDR, CDR2 SFDVKD. This CDR3 is built from 16 residues. The V and J ends lost 5 bases and 3 bases, in that order; junction bases with no gene match: 6. The DNA of the CDR3 is TGTGCCACCAGTGCCGCGGGACAGGGGGGGACAGATACGCAGTATTTT. Amino acids: CATSAAGQGGTDTQYF.

This clonotype was found many times. V gene TRBV5-6 combines with J gene TRBJ2-1, with 7 bases that match TRBD2. Looked up from germline, CDR1 is SGHDT and CDR2 is YYEEEE. Trimming removed 0 bases from V and 10 bases from J; junction bases left unmatched: 10. The CDR3 length is 15 residues. For the CDR3, the DNA is TGTGCCAGCAGCTTGGTGGGTAGCGGGCCGGTCGAGCAGTTCTTC. This codes for CASSLVGSGPVEQFF.

This chain uses TRBV7-3 with TRBJ2-5; no definite D call. The CDR3 is made up of 13 amino acids. V lost 5 bases and J 5 bases, leaving 12 bases between the germline ends. Per germline, CDR1 SGHTA and CDR2 FQGTGA. The CDR3 loop reads CASSANSYETQYF. The DNA of the CDR3 is TGTGCCAGCAGCGCCAACAGTTATGAGACCCAGTACTTC.

This chain connects TRBV5-4 to TRBJ2-2, with a weak D call TRBD1 (6 bases). Trimming stripped 4 bases from V and 4 bases from J, with 14 bases between. The CDR3 extends over 15 amino acids. Germline-derived CDR1 and CDR2 are SGHNT and YYREEE (reference sequence). The CDR3 sequence is CASSARTDSTGELFF. CDR3 nucleotides: TGTGCCAGCAGCGCGAGGACGGACAGCACCGGGGAGCTGTTTTTT.

V usage is TRBV14 and J usage is TRBJ1-4; no definite D call. The CDR3 runs 11 residues. Germline V CDR1 and CDR2: SGHDN, FVKESK. V was shortened by 1 base and J by 13 bases, with 7 bases between the two germline ends. The CDR3 nucleotides are TGTGCCAGCAGCCAAGGGATGACACTGTTTTTT. Its translation is CASSQGMTLFF.

The CDR3 protein is CASTGTVYGYTF. CDR3 nucleotides: TGTGCCAGCACCGGCACAGTCTATGGCTACACCTTC. The rearrangement uses TRBV12-3 or TRBV12-4 and TRBJ1-2, with unresolved D. CDR3 size: 12 residues. Trimming removed 7 bases at V and 4 bases at J, with 10 bases between.

There are a few counts of this clonotype. V gene TRBV7-3 combines with J gene TRBJ2-2; 12 bases are shared with TRBD2. This CDR3 region has 17 residues. The germline CDR1 and CDR2 sequences are SGHTA and FQGTGA. Trimming took 2 bases from V and 5 from J; bases not matched to a gene: 6. The CDR3: CASSLLAGGPRTGELFF. The DNA of the CDR3 is TGTGCCAGCAGCTTACTAGCGGGAGGGCCTAGAACCGGGGAGCTGTTTTTT.

This clonotype was counted only a few times. This chain uses TRBV10-1 with TRBJ2-4, with D perhaps being TRBD1 or TRBD2 (5 bases each). The CDR3 length is 15 residues. Trimming took 3 bases from V and 4 from J, leaving 13 bases between them. CDR1 is WNHNN and CDR2 is SYGVQD in the germline V gene (reference sequence). CDR3 sequence (DNA): TGCGCCAGCAGTGAAAATAGGGGCGGGAAAAACATTCAGTACTTC. It specifies CASSENRGGKNIQYF.